This T cell receptor (beta chain) was obtained from a study of OX40 agonist ivuxolimab in advanced cancers. Germline CDR1 is LGHNT and CDR2 is FRNRAP. This CDR3 is 16 amino acids long. J gave up 8 bases and V 4 bases, and 9 bases lay outside the gene matches. TCRdb keeps only in-frame clones here, not all; method: immunoSEQ multiplex PCR. The sample contains around 5,200 clones, 66% of which appear only once. Patients had blood sampled at baseline and again on cycle 4 day 1 and cycle 7 day 1. The J gene is TRBJ2-1, the V gene TRBV12-5, with TRBD2 identical over 12 bases. The sequence was collected from an adult with an advanced solid tumor such as melanoma, head and neck, liver or kidney cancer. Source: CD4+ or CD8+ T cells sorted from blood, taken in a trial of the OX40 agonist ivuxolimab. The CDR3 sequence is CASGWTTSGGSDEQFF. CDR3 DNA sequence: TGTGCTAGTGGTTGGACCACTAGCGGGGGGTCCGATGAGCAGTTCTTC.